This T cell receptor beta chain is drawn from a study of the immune and genomic landscape of osteosarcoma (dated by TCRdb to about 2020). Describing the broader study: The overall cohort was composed of roughly 50 pediatric and adult patients with high-grade osteosarcoma, and a median age at diagnosis of about 25 years (range 5-81) was recorded. The cohort was enriched for poor-risk disease, as unfavorable pathologic response to standard therapy was shown in 73% of the cohort and approximately 69% of the cohort were deceased. To define immunogenic potential, the study profiled osteosarcoma specimens using whole genome, RNA and T-cell receptor sequencing, along with immunohistochemistry and reverse phase protein arrays. The osteosarcoma immunogenomic landscape was characterized by integrating TCR sequencing results with transcriptome, protein array and immunostaining data. Each of three patients provided a couple of samples from the same tumor site. The goal of the study was to explain why immune checkpoint inhibitors show limited clinical activity in osteosarcoma. In the overall cohort, about 57% of patients were male, and 75% to 85% had localized disease at diagnosis. The study at large found these results: Overall, productive TCR clonality was low, with an average of 0.09 and a maximum of 0.3, which suggests limited T-cell clonal expansion. In five cases a single hyperexpanded clone dominated the repertoire, and each of those five cases had fewer than 100 T-cell clonotypes. Because osteosarcoma is rare and all possible samples were collected, sample size was not determined by any statistical method. Rather than matched normal tissue, external data from normal skin and healthy peripheral blood provided the clonality benchmarks. Along with the frozen tumor specimens, matched blood was collected from just a couple of patients. TCR productive clonality was higher in the immune-hot C3 cluster than the cold C1 cluster but still low overall.

The ImmunoSEQ Assay (Adaptive Biotechnologies) was used to immunosequence the CDR3 regions of the TCR beta chain. As for the authors' bioinformatics: The ImmunoSEQ Analyzer platform was used to export TCRB rearrangements, read counts, read proportions and gene usage. T-cell clonality was calculated on productive rearrangements as 1 minus Pielou's evenness. Clonal space homeostasis binned clonotypes as rare, small, medium, large or hyperexpanded (0.01 to 1 of the repertoire). TCR productive clonality was compared across immune clusters C1, C2 and C3 using the Wilcoxon rank sum test. TCRdb stores this immuneACCESS table with in-frame sequences only. Part of the clones is absent; in the studies checked, under half of the shortfall reflects unresolved V genes, and no reason is known for the rest. V and J calls and clone size are given by that table; D and trimming were obtained from the DNA. The sample table shows thousands of clones, and almost 70% are seen once. In total, the top ten clones hold about 15% of the sample.

The CDR3, from cysteine to phenylalanine, totals 17 residues. Only the CDR3 DNA stays, 51 bases, in frame from base 1. Via the germline V gene, CDR1 is SGHAT and CDR2 FQNNGV. The junction carries 16 bases between V and J, which are trimmed by 1 base and 0 bases respectively. This clone was detected a few times. Its antigen remains unidentified. No per-base quality is available; no much larger clone lies one base away. Specimens were post-treatment primary, local recurrence and metastasis tumors from poor-prognosis patients. The source of this sequence is a human donor with osteosarcoma. Sequences were obtained from osteosarcoma tumor tissue from the lung. The sequence joins TRBV11-2 to TRBJ2-7; TRBD2 might be the D gene, on 5 matching bases. The CDR3 region has the sequence CASSLGTGGLASYEQYF. The base sequence is TGTGCCAGCAGCTTAGGGACCGGAGGACTGGCCTCCTACGAGCAGTACTTC.